The rows below give T cell receptor beta chains drawn from one sample of a study of human T cells and chemical hapten exposure. Via MiXCR, TCRdb re-called the RACE reads, giving one row per CDR3 protein. The table records some 90,000 distinct CDR3 sequences, just under 9% of them present only once. Sequencing used whole blood. These receptors all stem from a female donor in good health. Some clones in this sample may be carry-over from other donors' samples. Both conserved end residues are part of each CDR3. Each record gives: J gene, clone size, D gene, CDR3 length, V gene, CDR3 DNA, CDR3 protein. A D gene is named only where the DNA matches it firmly. Size is stated for part of the rows, as once, few or many counts, or as a class when the clone is expanded.

j_gene: TRBJ2-1
abundance: few
d_gene: .
len: 12
v_gene: TRBV5-6
CDR3nt: TGTGCCAGCAGCTCTACAGGTAATGAGCAGTTCTTC
CDR3aa: CASSSTGNEQFF

j_gene: TRBJ1-1
abundance: many
d_gene: TRBD1
len: 13
v_gene: TRBV6-6
CDR3nt: TGTGCCAGCAGGGACAGGGGGAATCAGGGAGCTTTCTTT
CDR3aa: CASRDRGNQGAFF

j_gene: TRBJ1-2
abundance: many
d_gene: .
len: 15
v_gene: TRBV25-1
CDR3nt: TGTGCCAGCAGTGAATATAGGGGAGACAGGCCTGGCTACACCTTC
CDR3aa: CASSEYRGDRPGYTF

j_gene: TRBJ2-5
abundance: few
d_gene: TRBD1
len: 15
v_gene: TRBV5-4
CDR3nt: TGTGCCAGCAGCTTCAACAGGGGAGTCCAAGAGACCCAGTACTTC
CDR3aa: CASSFNRGVQETQYF

j_gene: TRBJ1-4
abundance: .
d_gene: .
len: 16
v_gene: TRBV4-2
CDR3nt: TGTGCCAGCAGCCCACTCAACCTGGACAGCAATGAAAAACTGTTTTTT
CDR3aa: CASSPLNLDSNEKLFF

j_gene: TRBJ1-5
abundance: many
d_gene: .
len: 17
v_gene: TRBV2
CDR3nt: TGTGCCAGCAGTGAGGATTGGGCCAGGCTCGGCAATCAGCCCCAGCATTTT
CDR3aa: CASSEDWARLGNQPQHF

j_gene: TRBJ1-1
abundance: few
d_gene: .
len: 15
v_gene: TRBV4-2
CDR3nt: TGTGCCAGCAGCCAAGCCAGTACAGCGTACACTGAAGCTTTCTTT
CDR3aa: CASSQASTAYTEAFF

j_gene: TRBJ2-2
abundance: few
d_gene: TRBD2
len: 15
v_gene: TRBV20-1
CDR3nt: TGCAGTGCTAGAGATGGCGGCGGGGGCACCGGGGAGCTGTTTTTT
CDR3aa: CSARDGGGGTGELFF

j_gene: TRBJ2-1
abundance: .
d_gene: .
len: 19
v_gene: TRBV6-5
CDR3nt: TGTGCCAGCAAGCGAGAGGGCACGTTATTACTGAGCTCCTACAATGAGCAGTTCTTC
CDR3aa: CASKREGTLLLSSYNEQFF

j_gene: TRBJ1-1
abundance: .
d_gene: .
len: 13
v_gene: TRBV7-9
CDR3nt: TGTGCCAGCAGGATCACGATGAACACTGAAGCTTTCTTT
CDR3aa: CASRITMNTEAFF

j_gene: TRBJ2-2
abundance: many
d_gene: .
len: 16
v_gene: TRBV7-9
CDR3nt: TGTGCCAGCAGCTTAGATCTCAGTTGGAACACCGGGGAGCTGTTTTTT
CDR3aa: CASSLDLSWNTGELFF

j_gene: TRBJ1-1
abundance: many
d_gene: .
len: 14
v_gene: TRBV29-1
CDR3nt: TGCAGCGTTGAGTCAGGACAAATGAACACTGAAGCTTTCTTT
CDR3aa: CSVESGQMNTEAFF

j_gene: TRBJ1-1
abundance: many
d_gene: .
len: 13
v_gene: TRBV25-1
CDR3nt: TGTGCCAGCAGTGATGACCGGCCTGGGGAAGCTTTCTTT
CDR3aa: CASSDDRPGEAFF

j_gene: TRBJ2-3
abundance: many
d_gene: .
len: 14
v_gene: TRBV7-2
CDR3nt: TGTGCCAGCAGCTTAGCGGGGGGCACAGATACGCAGTATTTT
CDR3aa: CASSLAGGTDTQYF

j_gene: TRBJ2-2
abundance: many
d_gene: TRBD1
len: 18
v_gene: TRBV4-1
CDR3nt: TGCGCCAGCAGCCAAGGGCTGGCGAGGGGGCGAGGGACCGGGGAGCTGTTTTTT
CDR3aa: CASSQGLARGRGTGELFF

j_gene: TRBJ2-1
abundance: few
d_gene: TRBD2
len: 17
v_gene: TRBV20-1
CDR3nt: TGCAGTGCTAGGGGGACTAGCGGCCAGCTATACCACAATGAGCAGTTCTTC
CDR3aa: CSARGTSGQLYHNEQFF

j_gene: TRBJ1-1
abundance: many
d_gene: TRBD1
len: 15
v_gene: TRBV20-1
CDR3nt: TGCAGTGCTAGAGTGGACGGGACAGGGTACACTGAAGCTTTCTTT
CDR3aa: CSARVDGTGYTEAFF

j_gene: TRBJ2-7
abundance: .
d_gene: .
len: 13
v_gene: TRBV2
CDR3nt: TGTGCCAGCAGTGAAGGTCTGCCAGGGGAGCAGTACTTC
CDR3aa: CASSEGLPGEQYF

j_gene: TRBJ1-1
abundance: many
d_gene: .
len: 14
v_gene: TRBV5-5
CDR3nt: TGTGCCAGCAGCCTGGGACACCTGAACACTGAAGCTTTCTTT
CDR3aa: CASSLGHLNTEAFF

j_gene: TRBJ2-2
abundance: .
d_gene: TRBD2
len: 14
v_gene: TRBV29-1
CDR3nt: TGCAGCGTTGGGACTAGCGGAAACACCGGGGAGCTGTTTTTT
CDR3aa: CSVGTSGNTGELFF

j_gene: TRBJ2-5
abundance: .
d_gene: .
len: 14
v_gene: TRBV7-2
CDR3nt: TGTGCCAGCAGCTCAACTTACAAGGAGGTGACCCAGTACTTC
CDR3aa: CASSSTYKEVTQYF

j_gene: TRBJ1-6
abundance: few
d_gene: .
len: 16
v_gene: TRBV27
CDR3nt: TGTGCCAGCAGCATTACTGTGGGCTCCTATAATTCACCCCTCCACTTT
CDR3aa: CASSITVGSYNSPLHF

j_gene: TRBJ1-5
abundance: many
d_gene: .
len: 14
v_gene: TRBV7-8
CDR3nt: TGTGCCAGCAGCTTAAGTGGTGGCAATCAGCCCCAGCATTTT
CDR3aa: CASSLSGGNQPQHF

j_gene: TRBJ2-2
abundance: .
d_gene: .
len: 15
v_gene: TRBV20-1
CDR3nt: TGCAGTGCTCCCGCCACCCCAGGTGTACCCGGGGAGCTGTTTTTT
CDR3aa: CSAPATPGVPGELFF

j_gene: TRBJ2-6
abundance: many
d_gene: .
len: 19
v_gene: TRBV6-6
CDR3nt: TGTGCCAGCAGTTACTTTGCACTTGGGCTTCCCTCTGGGGCCAACGTCCTGACTTTC
CDR3aa: CASSYFALGLPSGANVLTF

j_gene: TRBJ2-7
abundance: many
d_gene: TRBD2
len: 19
v_gene: TRBV20-1
CDR3nt: TGCAGTGCTAGAGATTCCGGAGTGGGCGGGAGGACGAGCTCCTACGAGCAGTACTTC
CDR3aa: CSARDSGVGGRTSSYEQYF

j_gene: TRBJ2-1
abundance: .
d_gene: .
len: 13
v_gene: TRBV29-1
CDR3nt: TGCAGCGGCGGGCTAAGCTCCTACAATGAGCAGTTCTTC
CDR3aa: CSGGLSSYNEQFF

j_gene: TRBJ2-1
abundance: .
d_gene: TRBD2
len: 17
v_gene: TRBV3-1
CDR3nt: TGTGCCAGCAGCCAAGAGTCGGGCGGGAGGGCCTACAATGAGCAGTTCTTC
CDR3aa: CASSQESGGRAYNEQFF

j_gene: TRBJ2-6
abundance: .
d_gene: .
len: 17
v_gene: TRBV29-1
CDR3nt: TGCAGCGTTGAAGAGGAACAGGGAATATCTGGGGCCAACGTCCTGACTTTC
CDR3aa: CSVEEEQGISGANVLTF

j_gene: TRBJ1-1
abundance: .
d_gene: TRBD1
len: 14
v_gene: TRBV10-2
CDR3nt: TGCGCCAGCATTCTTGACAGGGGATGGACTGAAGCTTTCTTT
CDR3aa: CASILDRGWTEAFF

j_gene: TRBJ1-2
abundance: many
d_gene: .
len: 14
v_gene: TRBV15
CDR3nt: TGTGCCACCAGCAGAGATTGGAGAGAAGGCGGCTACACCTTC
CDR3aa: CATSRDWREGGYTF

j_gene: TRBJ1-5
abundance: .
d_gene: .
len: 13
v_gene: TRBV6-2/TRBV6-3
CDR3nt: TGTGCCAGCCGGTTTGGGGGCCCGCAGCCCCAGCATTTT
CDR3aa: CASRFGGPQPQHF

j_gene: TRBJ1-5
abundance: .
d_gene: .
len: 15
v_gene: TRBV5-6
CDR3nt: TGTGCCAGCAGCTCCCGCGGTCACGATAATCAGCCCCAGCATTTT
CDR3aa: CASSSRGHDNQPQHF

j_gene: TRBJ1-1
abundance: .
d_gene: .
len: 12
v_gene: TRBV2
CDR3nt: TGTGCCGGCCACAGGTTGAACACTGAAGCTTTCTTT
CDR3aa: CAGHRLNTEAFF

j_gene: TRBJ1-1
abundance: few
d_gene: TRBD1
len: 13
v_gene: TRBV20-1
CDR3nt: TGCAGTGCAAGAATTACAGGGGGCACTGAAGCTTTCTTT
CDR3aa: CSARITGGTEAFF

j_gene: TRBJ2-2
abundance: .
d_gene: .
len: 16
v_gene: TRBV6-5
CDR3nt: TGTGCCAGCAGTTACTCGACGGGTACGAACACCGGGGAGCTGTTTTTT
CDR3aa: CASSYSTGTNTGELFF

j_gene: TRBJ2-3
abundance: .
d_gene: .
len: 18
v_gene: TRBV3-1
CDR3nt: TGTGCCAGCAGCCTCCGCGCCGCCTGGGACACGAGGCCAGATACGCAGTATTTT
CDR3aa: CASSLRAAWDTRPDTQYF

j_gene: TRBJ1-1
abundance: .
d_gene: .
len: 13
v_gene: TRBV6-5
CDR3nt: TGTGCCAGCAGGGGGGTGGTAGAAACTGAAGCTTTCTTT
CDR3aa: CASRGVVETEAFF

j_gene: TRBJ2-3
abundance: once
d_gene: .
len: 13
v_gene: TRBV7-2
CDR3nt: TGTGCCAGCAGCACATTCCACACAGATACGCAGTATTTT
CDR3aa: CASSTFHTDTQYF

j_gene: TRBJ2-5
abundance: few
d_gene: .
len: 16
v_gene: TRBV2
CDR3nt: TGTGCCAGCAGTACCGGTAGGGCTCAACGAAAAGAGACCCAGTACTTC
CDR3aa: CASSTGRAQRKETQYF

j_gene: TRBJ1-1
abundance: .
d_gene: .
len: 16
v_gene: TRBV30
CDR3nt: TGTGCCTGGAGTCCCAGGCCTCCTAGGGGGAACACTGAAGCTTTCTTT
CDR3aa: CAWSPRPPRGNTEAFF

j_gene: TRBJ2-3
abundance: many
d_gene: .
len: 14
v_gene: TRBV29-1
CDR3nt: TGCAGCGTTGAACGAGATACTAGCACAGATACGCAGTATTTT
CDR3aa: CSVERDTSTDTQYF

j_gene: TRBJ1-1
abundance: many
d_gene: .
len: 12
v_gene: TRBV7-9
CDR3nt: TGTGCCAGCAGCTTACCCAGCCCGGAGGCTTTCTTT
CDR3aa: CASSLPSPEAFF

j_gene: TRBJ1-1
abundance: .
d_gene: .
len: 14
v_gene: TRBV12-3/TRBV12-4
CDR3nt: TGTGCCAGCAGACTAGGACCGCTGAACACTGAAGCTTTCTTT
CDR3aa: CASRLGPLNTEAFF

j_gene: TRBJ1-2
abundance: .
d_gene: .
len: 16
v_gene: TRBV25-1
CDR3nt: TGTGCCAGCAGTGCCTCTCTGGGGGGGCCCAACTATGGCTACACCTTC
CDR3aa: CASSASLGGPNYGYTF

j_gene: TRBJ2-5
abundance: many
d_gene: .
len: 13
v_gene: TRBV7-2
CDR3nt: TGTGCCAGCAGCTTACTACAGGAAGAGACCCAGTACTTC
CDR3aa: CASSLLQEETQYF

j_gene: TRBJ2-6
abundance: many
d_gene: .
len: 17
v_gene: TRBV4-3
CDR3nt: TGCGCCAGCAGCCAAGATCTCCCACTGGATGGGGCCAACGTCCTGACTTTC
CDR3aa: CASSQDLPLDGANVLTF

j_gene: TRBJ2-1
abundance: many
d_gene: TRBD2
len: 17
v_gene: TRBV28
CDR3nt: TGTGCCAGCAGGGGGCCTTCGGGACTAGCGGGATACAATGAGCAGTTCTTC
CDR3aa: CASRGPSGLAGYNEQFF

j_gene: TRBJ2-7
abundance: .
d_gene: TRBD2
len: 15
v_gene: TRBV12-3/TRBV12-4
CDR3nt: TGTGCCAGCAGTTTCGGACTAGCGGGAGGGGTCGAGCAGTACTTC
CDR3aa: CASSFGLAGGVEQYF

j_gene: TRBJ2-2
abundance: .
d_gene: TRBD2
len: 18
v_gene: TRBV2
CDR3nt: TGTGCCAGCAGTGTGTCTAGCGGGCCAGCTCCGAACACCGGGGAGCTGTTTTTT
CDR3aa: CASSVSSGPAPNTGELFF

j_gene: TRBJ2-3
abundance: .
d_gene: TRBD1
len: 15
v_gene: TRBV6-2/TRBV6-3
CDR3nt: TGTGCCACGACCCGGACAGGGGGCATAGCAGATACGCAGTATTTT
CDR3aa: CATTRTGGIADTQYF

j_gene: TRBJ2-7
abundance: few
d_gene: .
len: 11
v_gene: TRBV6-5
CDR3nt: TGTGCCAGCAGTCCCAGGGCCCATGGGGATTTC
CDR3aa: CASSPRAHGDF